This T cell receptor beta chain originates from a study of T cell repertoires in cytomegalovirus infection. Study details: Both a matching HLA type and CMV infection were indicated by public TCR beta signatures.

The CDR3 is 14 amino acids. Germline V gene data show CDR1 as DFQATT and CDR2 as SNEGSKA (reference sequence). V lost 5 bases, J lost 5 bases, and 7 bases stayed unmatched. Study results and limitations: Identification of carriers of CMV plus the relevant HLA was performed using cumulative public TCR beta family frequency. The response measured ex vivo was dominated by TCR beta clonotypes (HLA-C-restricted and CMV-specific).

TCRdb independently ran MiXCR on the reads; one entry per CDR3 protein. The table has roughly 500,000 distinct CDR3 sequences, roughly a third seen once. This clonotype was seen a few times. Its target is unknown. The chain carries TRBV20-1 and TRBJ2-1, with 9 nucleotides matching TRBD2. This clonotype was obtained from a human donor in good health (CMV status not recorded). Some clones in this sample may be carry-over from other donors' samples. The specimen was cultured PBMCs, collected from culture after CMV antigen stimulation. The CDR3 bases are TGCAGTGCTCCATTAGCGGGAGCCAACAATGAGCAGTTCTTC. It is translated as CSAPLAGANNEQFF.